This T cell receptor (beta chain) comes out of a study of blood T cell repertoires in COVID-19. In the study overall: The United States, Italy and Spain provided the acute and convalescent COVID-19 samples.

Per the original methods: It was from reference gene primer amplification that nucleated cell counts were estimated. Assay: immunoSEQ multiplex PCR; the TCRdb copy retains only in-frame clones and omits some. That table furnishes V, J and clone size, whereas the DNA furnished D and trimming. The sample consists of about 100,000 clones, approximately 86% of them appearing once. The CDR3 is 11 residues long. Trimming took 5 bases from V and 6 from J, leaving 7 bases between them. Germline assignment: CDR1 SGHNT and CDR2 YENEEA. Specimen: peripheral blood. This clonotype was sampled from a man in his fifties with active or convalescent COVID-19. The chain carries TRBV11-3 and TRBJ1-1; D might be TRBD1 (6 bases). The CDR3 sequence is CASSPGAEAFF. In nucleotides, the CDR3 is TGTGCCAGCAGCCCAGGGGCTGAAGCTTTCTTT. Full variable domain (remainder filled in from reference TRBV11-3 and TRBJ1-1): EAGVVQSPRYKIIEKKQPVAFWCNPISGHNTLYWYLQNLGQGPELLIRYENEEAVDDSQLPKDRFSAERLKGVDSTLKIQPAELGDSAVYLCASSPGAEAFFGQGTRLTVV.